This entry lists 4 T cell receptor beta chains sequenced from one sample in a study of sequential checkpoint blockade in melanoma (dated by TCRdb to the late 2010s). In light of the paper, this sample's treatment or condition label describes: randomized to nivolumab then ipilimumab (arm A) or the reverse (arm B). Library generation was performed with the immunoSEQ multiplex PCR assay. This immuneACCESS table, as held by TCRdb, lists in-frame sequences with V and J called but not all clones. Of the missing ones, under half trace to an unresolved V gene in checked studies; the others have no known cause. This sample lists more than 5,000 clones; roughly 26% were detected once. The biggest ten clones account for approximately 10% of the sample. Sequences were derived from tumor tissue (inferred from file names), sampled from a patient given nivolumab and ipilimumab in sequence. These receptors came from a human donor with melanoma.

The table lists this clone with a few counts. The chain has TRBV6-8 and TRBJ2-7, with 8 bases identical to TRBD1. There are 13 residues in the CDR3. The ends lost 10 bases at V and 2 bases at J; junction bases unmatched: 7. CDR1 and CDR2 (germline): MNHGY, SAAAGT. CDR3 amino acids: CAIKGDRTYEQYF. CDR3 coding DNA: TGTGCCATCAAAGGGGACAGGACCTACGAGCAGTACTTC.

This rearrangement joins TRBV5-1 to TRBJ1-1; no definite D call. Germline CDR1 reads SGHRS; CDR2 reads YFSETQ. This CDR3 spans 15 amino acids. Trimming shortened V by 2 bases and J by 5 bases, and 16 bases separated the two germline ends. CDR3 amino acids: CASSLGDLGRTEAFF. CDR3 nucleotides: TGCGCCAGCAGCTTAGGAGACCTTGGACGGACTGAAGCTTTCTTT.

V gene TRBV29-1 combines with J gene TRBJ2-7; 8 bases align to TRBD1. V shed 6 bases and J 1 base; nucleotides not matched to a gene: 5. Germline CDR1 SQVTM, CDR2 ANQGSEA. The CDR3 has 13 amino acids. The CDR3 coding sequence is TGCAGCGTCCCCGGACAGGGTTCCTACGAGCAGTACTTC. As protein: CSVPGQGSYEQYF.

Only a few counts were recorded for this clone. V is TRBV28 and J is TRBJ1-2; D possibly corresponds to TRBD1 (6 bases). V lost 9 bases to trimming and J lost 2 bases, with 10 bases between them. This CDR3 is 12 amino acids long. Germline CDR1 and CDR2: MDHEN and SYDVKM. The CDR3: CASTTGNYGYTF. The CDR3, as DNA: TGTGCCAGTACAACAGGGAACTATGGCTACACCTTC.